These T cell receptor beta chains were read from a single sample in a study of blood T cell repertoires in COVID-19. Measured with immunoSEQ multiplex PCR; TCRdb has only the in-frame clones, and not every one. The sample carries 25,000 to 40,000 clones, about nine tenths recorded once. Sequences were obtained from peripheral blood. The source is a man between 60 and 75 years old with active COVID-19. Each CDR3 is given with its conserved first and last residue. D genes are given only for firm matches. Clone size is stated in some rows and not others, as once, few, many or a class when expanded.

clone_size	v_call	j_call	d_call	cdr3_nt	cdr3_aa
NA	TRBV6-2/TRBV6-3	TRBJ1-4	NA	TGTGCCAGCAGTATTAACCCACAAACTACTGAAAAACTGTTTTTT	CASSINPQTTEKLFF
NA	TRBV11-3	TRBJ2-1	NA	TGTGCCAGCAGCGCAGTAAGCTCCTACAATGAGCAGTTCTTC	CASSAVSSYNEQFF
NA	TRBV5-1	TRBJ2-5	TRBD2	TGCGCCAGCAGCTTCGGGGGGGCGAAAGAGACCCAGTACTTC	CASSFGGAKETQYF
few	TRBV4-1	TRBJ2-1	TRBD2	TGCGCCAGCACTCAGGGCGTGGCGGGAGCGTACAATGAGCAGTTCTTC	CASTQGVAGAYNEQFF
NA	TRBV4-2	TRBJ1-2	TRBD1	TGTGCCAGCAGCCACGATTACAGGGGTGACTATGGCTACACCTTC	CASSHDYRGDYGYTF
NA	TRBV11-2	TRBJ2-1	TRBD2	TGTGCCAGCAGCTTTGGACTAGCGGGAGTCGATGAGCAGTTCTTC	CASSFGLAGVDEQFF
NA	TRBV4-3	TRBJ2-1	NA	TGCGCCAGCAGCCAACCCGGCGGATACTACAATGAGCAGTTCTTC	CASSQPGGYYNEQFF
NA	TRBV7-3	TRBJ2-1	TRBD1	TGTGCCAGCAGCCCGACAGGGATTGAGCAGTTCTTC	CASSPTGIEQFF
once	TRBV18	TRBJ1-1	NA	TGTGCCAGTACACAGGGACAGAACACTGAAGCTTTCTTT	CASTQGQNTEAFF
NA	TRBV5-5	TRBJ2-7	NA	TGTGCCAGCAGCTTCAGGGACAACCTTTACGAGCAGTACTTC	CASSFRDNLYEQYF
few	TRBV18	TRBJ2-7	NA	TGTGCCAGCTCACCATCCCCAGGGGTCGGGGAGCAGTACTTC	CASSPSPGVGEQYF
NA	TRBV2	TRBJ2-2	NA	TGTGCCAGCAGTGAATTTCAGGGGAATACCGGGGAGCTGTTTTTT	CASSEFQGNTGELFF
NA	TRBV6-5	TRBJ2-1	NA	TGTGCCAGCAGGCCTCTAAGAGGGAATGAGCAGTTCTTC	CASRPLRGNEQFF
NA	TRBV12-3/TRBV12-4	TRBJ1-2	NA	TGTGCCAGCAGTTCGAGCAGGATTGGCTACACCTTC	CASSSSRIGYTF
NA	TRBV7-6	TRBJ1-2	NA	TGTGCCAGCAGCTTGGCCGAAACCGACTATGGCTACACCTTC	CASSLAETDYGYTF
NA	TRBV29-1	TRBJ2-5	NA	TGCAGCGCCACGCGAGATTACCGGACCGGGGGGCACTTC	CSATRDYRTGGHF
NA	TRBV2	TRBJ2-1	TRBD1	TGTGCCAGCAGCGCAGACAGGGCGGGCTACAATGAGCAGTTCTTC	CASSADRAGYNEQFF
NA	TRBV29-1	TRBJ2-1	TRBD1	TGCAGCGTCGACCGACAGGGCCAGCAGTTCTTC	CSVDRQGQQFF
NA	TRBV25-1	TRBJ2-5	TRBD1	TGTGCCAGCAGCCGTACCGAGGGGGCTCAAGAGACCCAGTACTTC	CASSRTEGAQETQYF
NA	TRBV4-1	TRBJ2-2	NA	TGCGCCAGCAGCAAAGGGTGGAGGACCGGGGAGCTGTTTTTT	CASSKGWRTGELFF
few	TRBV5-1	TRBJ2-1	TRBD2	TGCGCCAGCAGCCTAAGGACTAGCGGGGGCTCCAGCTCCTACAATGAGCAGTTCTTC	CASSLRTSGGSSSYNEQFF
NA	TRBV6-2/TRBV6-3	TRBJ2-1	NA	TGTGCCAGCAGTTCTGGCGGGGCGAGCTCCTACAATGAGCAGTTCTTC	CASSSGGASSYNEQFF